The 27 T cell receptor beta chains below come from one sample, sequenced in a study of CXCR3-negative and CXCR3-positive naive CD8 T cells. UMI-labeled 5' RACE yielded the TRB cDNA libraries. Using the 5' RACE reads, TCRdb records one entry per CDR3 protein without DNA. This repertoire includes some 130,000 distinct CDR3 sequences. The sequenced sample was naive CXCR3- CD8+ T cells from blood. Sample subset: CD45RO-CCR7+CD27+CD95- naive CD8+ T cells lacking CXCR3 (TNR3-). These receptors were obtained from a human donor in good health. Some clones in this sample may be carry-over from other donors' samples.

The chain combines TRBV24-1 with TRBJ2-1. Germline V CDR1 and CDR2: KGHDR, SFDVKD. CDR3 length: 12 residues. CDR3 protein: CATSEGWNEQFF.

This rearrangement joins TRBV29-1 to TRBJ2-1; TCRdb gives TRBD2 as the D gene, but with no DNA this cannot be confirmed. The CDR3 consists of 13 residues. Germline-derived CDR1 and CDR2 are SQVTM and ANQGSEA. The chain's CDR3 is CSAAGGSYNEQFF.

V usage is TRBV2 and J usage is TRBJ2-7; TCRdb outputs TRBD2, but without DNA this stays unchecked. CDR1 and CDR2 (germline): SNHLY, FYNNEI. The CDR3 is made up of 18 amino acids. The CDR3 sequence: CASPSGDGGLPSSYEQYF.

The chain couples TRBV13 to TRBJ2-7. Germline V CDR1 and CDR2: PRHDT, FYEKMQ (reference sequence). The length of the CDR3 is 14 residues. Here the CDR3 reads CASSFTEDPYEQYF.

The CDR3 loop is CASRHETDTQYF. The rearrangement uses TRBV6-2 or TRBV6-3 and TRBJ2-3. Germline values: CDR1 MNHEY, CDR2 SVGEGT. This CDR3 comprises 12 residues.

CDR3 amino acids: CASSEGAGRPDTQYF. The V gene is TRBV4-1, the J gene TRBJ2-3; without DNA, the TCRdb call of TRBD1 cannot be checked. Germline CDR1 reads MGHRA; CDR2 reads YSYEKL. This CDR3 is built from 15 residues.

V and J are TRBV28 and TRBJ2-2; TCRdb gives TRBD2 as the D gene, but with no DNA this cannot be confirmed. This CDR3 region has 23 residues. Germline V gene lookup returns CDR1 MDHEN and CDR2 SYDVKM. This chain's CDR3 is CASSFPDILNRQLAGAASGELFF. Supplemented by reference TRBV28 and TRBJ2-2, the full variable domain reads DVKVTQSSRYLVKRTGEKVFLECVQDMDHENMFWYRQDPGLGLRLIYFSYDVKMKEKGDIPEGYSVSREKKERFSLILESASTNQTSMYLCASSFPDILNRQLAGAASGELFFGEGSRLTVL.

The rearrangement uses TRBV28 and TRBJ1-3; the D call from TCRdb, TRBD1, cannot be confirmed without DNA. The CDR3 is 15 residues long. Looked up from germline, CDR1 is MDHEN and CDR2 is SYDVKM. The CDR3 sequence is CASSLLGGLGNTIYF.

The rearrangement uses TRBV10-2 and TRBJ2-5. The CDR3 is 13 residues long. Germline loops: CDR1 WSHSY, CDR2 SAAADI. CDR3 residues: CASSESKGETQYF.

CDR3 sequence: CASSQLTGYNGYTF. The chain couples TRBV4-1 to TRBJ1-2; checking the TCRdb D call of TRBD1 is not possible without DNA. The germline V gene has CDR1 MGHRA and CDR2 YSYEKL. The CDR3 extends over 14 amino acids.

The chain joins TRBV2 to TRBJ2-3; no DNA is available, so the TRBD1 call from TCRdb remains unchecked. Per germline, CDR1 SNHLY and CDR2 FYNNEI. This CDR3 has 16 amino acids. CDR3 sequence reads: CASSSGGFVSTDTQYF.

The rearrangement uses TRBV24-1 and TRBJ2-1; TCRdb indicates TRBD2, and absent DNA this call remains unverified. CDR1 is KGHDR and CDR2 is SFDVKD in the germline V gene. The CDR3 consists of 18 residues. CDR3: CATSESLAGGTSGDEQFF.

The genes are TRBV15 and TRBJ2-3; there is no DNA to check the TCRdb D call of TRBD1. Germline loops: CDR1 LNHNV, CDR2 YYDKDF (reference sequence). The CDR3 has 18 residues. The CDR3: CATSRDPPRATAADTQYF.

J is TRBJ2-1 and V is TRBV12-3 or TRBV12-4; there is no DNA to check the TCRdb D call of TRBD1. The CDR3 length is 15 residues. CDR3 residues: CATQEGGTSYNEQFF.

V gene TRBV18 combines with J gene TRBJ2-7. Germline CDR1 KGHSH, CDR2 LQKENI. This CDR3 is built from 14 residues. CDR3 amino acids: CASSPGGSPYEQYF. Together with reference TRBV18 and TRBJ2-7, the CDR3 gives the full variable domain: NAGVMQNPRHLVRRRGQEARLRCSPMKGHSHVYWYRQLPEEGLKFMVYLQKENIIDESGMPKERFSAEFPKEGPSILRIQQVVRGDSAAYFCASSPGGSPYEQYFGPGTRLTVT.

This chain links TRBV27 with TRBJ2-1. The germline CDR1 and CDR2 sequences are MNHEY and SMNVEV (reference sequence). The CDR3 spans 14 residues. The CDR3 here is CASSLSLGYNEQFF.

The V gene is TRBV5-1, the J gene TRBJ1-6. Germline assignment: CDR1 SGHRS and CDR2 YFSETQ. CDR3 length equals 16 residues. The CDR3 sequence is CASGEDGIVSNSPLHF.

The V and J genes are TRBV14 and TRBJ2-6. CDR1 and CDR2 (germline): SGHDN, FVKESK. This CDR3 spans 14 amino acids. CDR3 loop: CASSQVDGANVLTF.

The V call is TRBV4-3, the J call TRBJ1-1. The CDR3 runs 16 residues. Germline V gene data show CDR1 as LGHNA and CDR2 as YSLEER. The CDR3 loop is CASSQEAFYSWTEAFF.

The chain uses TRBV6-2 or TRBV6-3 and TRBJ1-1. CDR1 and CDR2 from the germline V gene are MNHEY and SVGEGT. The CDR3 is made up of 12 amino acids. The CDR3 loop reads CASSDPDTEAFF.

The V call is TRBV3-1, the J call TRBJ2-3; TCRdb gives TRBD1 as the D gene, but with no DNA this cannot be confirmed. The germline gives CDR1 LGHDT, CDR2 YNNKEL (reference sequence). CDR3 length: 17 residues. The CDR3 loop is CASSQETPLWEIDTQYF.

This chain uses TRBV7-9 with TRBJ2-5. The CDR3 is made up of 12 amino acids. CDR1 is SEHNR, CDR2 FQNEAQ, per germline (reference sequence). CDR3 protein: CASSWVEETQYF.

The rearrangement joins TRBV19 to TRBJ1-5. From germline, CDR1 is LNHDA and CDR2 SQIVND (reference sequence). This CDR3 comprises 13 residues. CDR3 region: CASTSYSNQPQHF.

The chain recombines TRBV28 with TRBJ1-5; TCRdb proposes TRBD1, but this gene call is untestable without DNA. CDR1 MDHEN and CDR2 SYDVKM come from the germline V gene. This CDR3 spans 15 amino acids. CDR3 in amino acids: CASKLRQVLYQPQHF.

The chain has TRBV7-2 and TRBJ2-7; lacking DNA, the TRBD1 call made by TCRdb goes unchecked. CDR1 is SGHTA, CDR2 FQGNSA, per germline. CDR3 length: 15 residues. The CDR3: CASSSTRTGSGEQYF.

The V gene is TRBV21-1, the J gene TRBJ2-5; TCRdb designates TRBD1, a call that cannot be tested without DNA. TRBV21-1 is termed a pseudogene. There are 16 residues in the CDR3. CDR3 region: CASSNRANRGAETQYF.

Here the CDR3 reads CASSPNRMTWAGTGELFF. The chain employs TRBV5-1 and TRBJ2-2; TCRdb indicates TRBD2, and absent DNA this call remains unverified. Germline lookup yields CDR1 SGHRS and CDR2 YFSETQ. The CDR3 has 18 amino acids. Using reference TRBV5-1 and TRBJ2-2 for the parts outside the CDR3, the full variable domain is KAGVTQTPRYLIKTRGQQVTLSCSPISGHRSVSWYQQTPGQGLQFLFEYFSETQRNKGNFPGRFSGRQFSNSRSEMNVSTLELGDSALYLCASSPNRMTWAGTGELFFGEGSRLTVL.